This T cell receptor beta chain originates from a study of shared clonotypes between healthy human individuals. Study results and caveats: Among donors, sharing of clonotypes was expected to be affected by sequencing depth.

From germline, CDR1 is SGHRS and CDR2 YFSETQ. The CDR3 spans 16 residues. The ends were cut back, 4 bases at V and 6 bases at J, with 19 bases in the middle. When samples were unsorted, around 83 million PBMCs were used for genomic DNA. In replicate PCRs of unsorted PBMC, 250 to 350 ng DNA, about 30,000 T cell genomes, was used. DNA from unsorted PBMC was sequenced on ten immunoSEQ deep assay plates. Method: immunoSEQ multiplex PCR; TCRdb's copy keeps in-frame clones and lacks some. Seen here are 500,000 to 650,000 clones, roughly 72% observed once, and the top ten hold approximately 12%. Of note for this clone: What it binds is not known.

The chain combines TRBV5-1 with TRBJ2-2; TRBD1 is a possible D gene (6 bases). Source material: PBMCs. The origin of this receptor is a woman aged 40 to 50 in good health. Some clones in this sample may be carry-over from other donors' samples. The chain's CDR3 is CASSPVLTGLAGELFF. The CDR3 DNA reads TGCGCCAGCAGCCCAGTACTGACAGGATTGGCCGGGGAGCTGTTTTTT.